This T cell receptor beta chain was recovered during a study of CD8+CD57+ T cells in acquired aplastic anemia. Study background: Average DNA yield from sorted CD4+ and CD8+ cells was around 3.2 ug.

Genomic DNA constituted the template upon which TCR beta VDJ and CDR3 profiling was performed. TCRdb processed the reads anew with MiXCR; each CDR3 protein has one entry. The sample includes some 170,000 distinct CDR3 sequences, 40% to 55% of them seen just once. Germline V gives CDR1 SQVTM, CDR2 ANQGSEA. This CDR3 contains 14 residues. V was clipped by 6 bases and J by 9 bases; unmatched bases: 9. By flow cytometry, patients selected for sequencing had shown an expansion of CD8+CD57+ cells. This clonotype showed up many times. The sample taken for sequencing was sorted CD4+, CD8+, or CD8+CD57+ T cells (not recorded which) from PBMCs. V and J are TRBV29-1 and TRBJ2-1; 12 bases are shared with TRBD1. This receptor was identified in a human donor with aplastic anemia. CDR3 region: CSVAGTGGSAEQFF. The CDR3 bases are TGCAGCGTCGCCGGGACAGGGGGCTCGGCTGAGCAGTTCTTC.